The 22 T cell receptor beta chains reported below all come from one sample, sequenced in a study of blood T cell repertoires in COVID-19 (dated by TCRdb to 2019 to 2021). Libraries were built with the immunoSEQ multiplex PCR assay. TCRdb limited this immuneACCESS table to in-frame rearrangements with V and J called. A share of clones is missing; checked studies link under half to unresolved V genes, and the rest is unexplained. This sample lists 190,000 or so clones; around 90% were detected once. Less than 3% of the sample is held by the ten biggest clonotypes. Input material: peripheral blood. The source is a man aged 35-49 years with active or convalescent COVID-19.

The genes are TRBV10-3 and TRBJ2-7, with 7 bases identical to TRBD1. With V trimmed by 4 bases and J by 3 bases, 9 bases remained unmatched. CDR1 is ENHRY and CDR2 is SYGVKD in the germline V gene. The CDR3 is made up of 15 amino acids. Here the CDR3 reads CAISGSPGQNYEQYF. CDR3 nucleotides: TGTGCCATCAGTGGTTCGCCGGGACAGAACTACGAGCAGTACTTC.

The CDR3 reads CASSLNRGTRSPLHF. The CDR3 DNA reads as TGTGCCAGCAGCTTAAACAGGGGCACCCGTTCACCCCTCCACTTT. This chain connects TRBV7-2 to TRBJ1-6, with 7 bases that match TRBD1. Germline V gene lookup returns CDR1 SGHTA and CDR2 FQGNSA. V shed 2 bases, J shed 9 bases, and the junction held 7 bases outside the gene matches. The CDR3 has 15 residues.

The chain employs TRBV7-9 and TRBJ2-3, with D hard to call. The germline V gene has CDR1 SEHNR and CDR2 FQNEAQ (reference sequence). This CDR3 has 16 amino acids. V lost 1 base and J lost 2, with 13 bases in between. CDR3 residues: CASSLGWVAVTDTQYF. For the CDR3, the DNA is TGTGCCAGCAGCTTAGGATGGGTAGCCGTCACAGATACGCAGTATTTT.

This chain joins TRBV18 and TRBJ2-7; 7 positions match TRBD1. Per germline, CDR1 KGHSH and CDR2 LQKENI. With 3 bases clipped from V and 3 bases from J, the junction kept 8 bases outside the gene matches. The CDR3 covers 15 residues. The DNA for the CDR3 is TGTGCCAGCTCACCTAGGGACAGCACATACTACGAGCAGTACTTC. This encodes CASSPRDSTYYEQYF.

The J gene is TRBJ2-2, the V gene TRBV7-6; tentatively, D is TRBD2 (5 bases). Trimming pared 5 bases from V and 2 bases from J, leaving 18 bases between. The CDR3 totals 17 residues. Germline CDR1 SGHVS, CDR2 FNYEAQ. CDR3 in amino acids: CASSPGFGSVNTGELFF. CDR3 DNA: TGTGCCAGCAGCCCTGGCTTTGGTAGCGTAAACACCGGGGAGCTGTTTTTT. Full variable domain (rest looked up from reference TRBV7-6 and TRBJ2-2): GAGVSQSPRYKVTKRGQDVALRCDPISGHVSLYWYRQALGQGPEFLTYFNYEAQQDKSGLPNDRFSAERPEGSISTLTIQRTEQRDSAMYRCASSPGFGSVNTGELFFGEGSRLTVL.

The chain employs TRBV30 and TRBJ1-5; TRBD1 aligns across 7 bases. Germline V gene data show CDR1 as GTSNPN and CDR2 as SVGIG (reference sequence). The CDR3 sequence is 14 residues long. J was trimmed by 5 bases and V by 0 bases; bases with no gene match: 4. CDR3 residues: CAWSVGGRDQPQHF. DNA for the CDR3: TGTGCCTGGAGTGTAGGGGGCAGGGATCAGCCCCAGCATTTT. Using reference TRBV30 and TRBJ1-5 for the parts outside the CDR3, the full variable domain is SQTIHQWPATLVQPVGSPLSLECTVEGTSNPNLYWYRQAAGRGLQLLFYSVGIGQISSEVPQNLSASRPQDRQFILSSKKLLLSDSGFYLCAWSVGGRDQPQHFGDGTRLSIL.

The CDR3 region is CASSPRTASYNEQFF. Here the CDR3 DNA reads TGTGCCAGCAGCCCCCGGACAGCCTCCTACAATGAGCAGTTCTTC. The chain couples TRBV7-3 to TRBJ2-1, with TRBD1 as a possible D gene (6 bases). V lost 5 bases and J lost 0, with 11 bases in between. CDR1 and CDR2 (germline): SGHTA, FQGTGA. The CDR3 has 15 residues.

This chain links TRBV7-2 with TRBJ1-2; D is unclear. CDR1 and CDR2 from the germline V gene are SGHTA and FQGNSA. Trimming took 2 bases from V and 3 from J, leaving 10 bases between them. This CDR3 is 14 amino acids long. This CDR3 reads CASSLYRPDYGYTF. The CDR3 DNA sequence: TGTGCCAGCAGCTTATATCGTCCCGACTATGGCTACACCTTC.

This clone was detected only once. This chain connects TRBV19 to TRBJ2-3, with D tentatively TRBD1 (6 bases). Germline V gives CDR1 LNHDA, CDR2 SQIVND (reference sequence). This CDR3 has 14 amino acids. The V and J ends lost 6 bases and 4 bases respectively, with 14 bases between them. For the CDR3, the DNA is TGTGCCAGTAGGAACAGGGATGGGGCAGATACGCAGTATTTT. Translating gives CASRNRDGADTQYF.

The chain is built from TRBV7-2 and TRBJ1-2, with 8 bases aligning to TRBD1. The CDR3 is made up of 15 amino acids. V trimming: 5 bases; J trimming: 8 bases; junction bases outside the gene matches: 13. Germline V gives CDR1 SGHTA, CDR2 FQGNSA. CDR3 bases: TGTGCCAGCAGCATCGGACAGGGTTATTTAGAAGGCTACACCTTC. This translates into CASSIGQGYLEGYTF.

In DNA form, the CDR3 reads TGTGCCAGCAGAGGGGGCCATGAAAAACTGTTTTTT. Protein product: CASRGGHEKLFF. The chain has TRBV12-3 or TRBV12-4 and TRBJ1-4; 7 bases match TRBD1. V was pared by 6 bases and J by 6 bases, with 1 base of the junction left unmatched. CDR3 size: 12 residues.

V gene TRBV29-1 combines with J gene TRBJ2-7; 7 nucleotides agree with TRBD1. Looked up from germline, CDR1 is SQVTM and CDR2 is ANQGSEA. The ends lost 3 bases at V and 5 bases at J; junction bases unmatched: 7. The CDR3 is 13 residues long. For the CDR3, the DNA is TGCAGCGTTGAGGGGGCAGGGGGAAACGAGCAGTACTTC. Translation gives CSVEGAGGNEQYF.

This sequence joins TRBV5-4 and TRBJ2-3; 8 bases align to TRBD2. Germline V gives CDR1 SGHNT, CDR2 YYREEE (reference sequence). The CDR3 has 15 amino acids. Trimming cost V 3 bases and J 2 bases; bases outside gene matches: 5. The chain's CDR3 is CASSSHGGDTDTQYF. CDR3 DNA sequence: TGTGCCAGCAGCTCCCACGGGGGGGACACAGATACGCAGTATTTT.

This chain uses TRBV12-3 or TRBV12-4 with TRBJ1-2; 7 bases agree with TRBD1. After removal of 6 bases from V and 10 bases from J, the junction contained 11 bases not matched to a gene. CDR3 length: 13 residues. CDR3 sequence reads: CASSQGTALDYTF. In DNA, the CDR3 is TGTGCCAGCAGCCAGGGGACAGCCTTAGACTACACCTTC.

The chain carries TRBV2 and TRBJ2-7; 9 nucleotides line up with TRBD1. This CDR3 contains 14 residues. After removal of 1 base from V and 4 bases from J, the junction contained 2 bases not matched to a gene. Germline loops: CDR1 SNHLY, CDR2 FYNNEI. CDR3 nucleotide sequence: TGTGCCAGCAGTGAAGACAGGGGGCCTTACGAGCAGTACTTC. Encoded protein: CASSEDRGPYEQYF. Full variable domain (outside the CDR3, taken from reference TRBV2 and TRBJ2-7): EPEVTQTPSHQVTQMGQEVILRCVPISNHLYFYWYRQILGQKVEFLVSFYNNEISEKSEIFDDQFSVERPDGSNFTLKIRSTKLEDSAMYFCASSEDRGPYEQYFGPGTRLTVT.

CDR3 DNA sequence: TGCGCCAGCAGCCAAGGGTTCACTAGAGTCGGCGAGCAGTTCTTC. Protein sequence: CASSQGFTRVGEQFF. J is TRBJ2-1 and V is TRBV4-3; tentative D call: TRBD2 (5 bases). CDR1 is LGHNA and CDR2 is YSLEER in the germline V gene. The V gene lost 1 base and the J gene lost 10 bases, with 17 bases spanning the gap. The CDR3 totals 15 residues.

The sample holds one count of this clone. The chain is built from TRBV7-3 and TRBJ2-3; D is possibly TRBD1 (6 bases). V was shortened by 4 bases and J by 5 bases, with 10 bases between the two germline ends. The CDR3 extends over 13 amino acids. CDR1 and CDR2 (germline): SGHTA, FQGTGA. The CDR3 DNA follows: TGTGCCAGCAGCTATAACAGGGAAGATACGCAGTATTTT. Translated: CASSYNREDTQYF.

CDR3 region: CASSQDWEKLFF. The CDR3 DNA sequence: TGTGCCAGCAGCCAGGACTGGGAAAAACTGTTTTTT. This rearrangement joins TRBV14 to TRBJ1-4, with D unresolved. Germline V CDR1 and CDR2: SGHDN, FVKESK. The V gene lost 3 bases and the J gene lost 8 bases, with 7 bases spanning the gap. This CDR3 comprises 12 residues.

The J gene is TRBJ2-7, the V gene TRBV7-2, with a weak D call TRBD1 (5 bases). CDR1 and CDR2 from the germline V gene are SGHTA and FQGNSA. The CDR3 is 14 amino acids. V shed 0 bases and J shed 4 bases, with 10 bases lying between them. The CDR3 region has the DNA TGTGCCAGCAGCTTAGCGACGCCAGGGTACGAGCAGTACTTC. This encodes CASSLATPGYEQYF.

This sequence joins TRBV19 and TRBJ2-1, with D tentatively TRBD2 (6 bases). Germline assignment: CDR1 LNHDA and CDR2 SQIVND (reference sequence). V was trimmed by 3 bases and J by 4 bases, leaving 13 bases between them. The CDR3 spans 15 residues. As DNA, the CDR3 is TGTGCCAGTAGTATTGGAGGGATTATATACAATGAGCAGTTCTTC. Translating gives CASSIGGIIYNEQFF.

The V and J genes are TRBV3-1 (or the pseudogene TRBV3-2) and TRBJ2-7; possibly TRBD2 for D (7 bases). Trimming cost V 4 bases and J 4 bases, with 20 bases left between them. The CDR3 totals 16 residues. The V gene's germline CDR1 is LGHDT and CDR2 YNNKEL (reference sequence). The CDR3 DNA is TGTGCCAGCAGCCTTACCCCAAAGGGGGGGCCTTACGAGCAGTACTTC. This translates into CASSLTPKGGPYEQYF.

The chain is built from TRBV14 and TRBJ2-5, with a weak D call TRBD1 (5 bases). CDR1 is SGHDN and CDR2 is FVKESK in the germline V gene. This CDR3 region has 14 residues. V was clipped by 4 bases and J by 2 bases, with 11 bases between them. The CDR3 coding sequence is TGTGCCAGCAGCCCGGGCCAGGGACAAGAGACCCAGTACTTC. Translating gives CASSPGQGQETQYF.